The rows below give T cell receptor beta chains drawn from one sample of a study of CD8 T cells in ankylosing spondylitis. TCRdb re-analysed the 5' RACE reads in MiXCR, keeping a single row per CDR3 protein. This sample has some 240,000 distinct CDR3 sequences, with over 8.5% found just once. The specimen was blood, either unsorted or a sorted T cell fraction (not recorded which). Receptors were obtained from a male donor with ankylosing spondylitis or in good health (not recorded which). The CDR3 runs from the conserved cysteine through the conserved F or W. The D gene is left open where the match is weak. Expanded clones get a size class; other rows say once, few or many, or leave the size out.

>TRBV20-1|TRBD2|many|TRBJ2-7
CSARPSGSVSEQYF
TGCAGTGCTAGACCTAGCGGGAGTGTGAGCGAGCAGTACTTC
>TRBV12-3/TRBV12-4|TRBD2|.|TRBJ2-7
CASSLGTSGLTYEQYF
TGTGCCAGCAGCCTAGGGACTAGCGGGTTAACCTACGAGCAGTACTTC
>TRBV7-3|TRBD2|many|TRBJ2-5
CASSSWVAGAGETQYF
TGTGCCAGCAGCTCATGGGTAGCGGGGGCAGGAGAGACCCAGTACTTC
>TRBV7-2|.|many|TRBJ1-1
CACKEGRANTEAFF
TGTGCCTGCAAAGAGGGCAGGGCGAACACTGAAGCTTTCTTT
>TRBV18|.|many|TRBJ2-7
CASSGTGYEQYF
TGTGCCAGCTCTGGGACTGGGTACGAGCAGTACTTC
>TRBV6-1|.|many|TRBJ2-1
CATQGSYNEQFF
TGTGCCACTCAGGGGTCCTACAATGAGCAGTTCTTC
>TRBV5-1|.|many|TRBJ1-1
CASSQGLNTEAFF
TGCGCCAGCAGCCAGGGGCTGAACACTGAAGCTTTCTTT
>TRBV3-1|.|many|TRBJ2-1
CASSPRDLNEQFF
TGTGCCAGCAGCCCCCGGGACCTCAATGAGCAGTTCTTC
>TRBV6-2/TRBV6-3|.|many|TRBJ1-1
CASSYPSWGTEAFF
TGTGCCAGCAGTTACCCCAGCTGGGGCACTGAAGCTTTCTTT
>TRBV7-9|.|many|TRBJ1-1
CASSLGTGSNTEAFF
TGTGCCAGCAGCTTAGGTACGGGATCGAACACTGAAGCTTTCTTT
>TRBV12-3/TRBV12-4|.|many|TRBJ2-3
CASSIRVGGPSDTQYF
TGTGCCAGCAGTATCCGGGTAGGAGGGCCATCGGATACGCAGTATTTT